A single sample gave rise to the 3 T cell receptor beta chains below, sequenced in a study of response to subunit inactivated influenza vaccine. Each CDR3 protein gets one entry after TCRdb re-called the RT-PCR reads with MiXCR. The table lists some 160,000 distinct CDR3 sequences, 11% of them singletons. The sequences come from non-naive T cells sorted from PBMCs, collected 45 days after vaccination. These receptors all stem from a man aged 50 or older who received an inactivated influenza vaccine.

This chain uses TRBV20-1 with TRBJ2-1; TRBD2 matches 8 bases. Germline trimming cut 0 bases from V and 10 bases from J; bases unmatched to any gene: 17. From germline, CDR1 is DFQATT and CDR2 SNEGSKA (reference sequence). This CDR3 is built from 17 residues. CDR3 protein: CSARDGNRGLDFSEQFF. The CDR3 coding sequence is TGCAGTGCTAGAGATGGTAATAGGGGACTAGATTTTTCCGAGCAGTTCTTC.

The rearrangement uses TRBV7-2 and TRBJ1-6; D is unclear. Germline lookup yields CDR1 SGHTA and CDR2 FQGNSA. Between the trimmed V and J ends, which lost 1 base and 10 bases, there was a span of 8 bases. The CDR3 extends over 13 amino acids. The CDR3 DNA reads TGTGCCAGCAGCTTAGAATTTGGGTCACCCCTCCACTTT. Protein: CASSLEFGSPLHF.

This clonotype was seen more than once but under ten times. The J gene is TRBJ2-7, the V gene TRBV7-2; 9 positions match TRBD2. Looked up from germline, CDR1 is SGHTA and CDR2 is FQGNSA. V lost 5 bases, J lost 2 bases, and 7 bases stayed unmatched. The CDR3 runs 15 residues. CDR3 nucleotides: TGTGCCAGCAGCCCGCAGCTAGCGGGGCCCTACGAGCAGTACTTC. This encodes CASSPQLAGPYEQYF.